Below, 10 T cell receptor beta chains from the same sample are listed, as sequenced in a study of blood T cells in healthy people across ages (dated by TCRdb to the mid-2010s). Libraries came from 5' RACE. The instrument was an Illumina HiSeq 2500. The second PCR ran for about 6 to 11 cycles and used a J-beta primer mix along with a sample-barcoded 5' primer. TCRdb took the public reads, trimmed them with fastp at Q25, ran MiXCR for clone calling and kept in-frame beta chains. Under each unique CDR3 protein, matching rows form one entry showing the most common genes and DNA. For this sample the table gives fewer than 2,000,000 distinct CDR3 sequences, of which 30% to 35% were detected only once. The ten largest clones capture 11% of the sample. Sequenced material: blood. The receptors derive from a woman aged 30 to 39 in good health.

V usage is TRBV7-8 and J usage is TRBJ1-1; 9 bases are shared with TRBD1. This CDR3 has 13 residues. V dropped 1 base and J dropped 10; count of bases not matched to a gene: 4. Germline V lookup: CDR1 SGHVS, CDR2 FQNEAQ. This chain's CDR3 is CASSLGLDRGAFF. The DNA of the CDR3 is TGTGCCAGCAGCTTAGGGCTGGACAGGGGAGCTTTCTTT.

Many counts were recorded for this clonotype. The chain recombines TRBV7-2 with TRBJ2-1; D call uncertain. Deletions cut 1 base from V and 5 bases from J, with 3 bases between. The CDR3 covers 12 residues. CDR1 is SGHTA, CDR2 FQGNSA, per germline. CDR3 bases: TGTGCCAGCAGCTTAGATGACAATGAGCAGTTCTTC. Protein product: CASSLDDNEQFF.

CDR3 region: CSARVAFAEHEQYF. As DNA, the CDR3 is TGCAGTGCTAGGGTGGCTTTCGCCGAGCACGAGCAGTACTTC. The V and J genes are TRBV20-1 and TRBJ2-7; D gene uncertain. The CDR3 is made up of 14 amino acids. Germline CDR1 DFQATT, CDR2 SNEGSKA (reference sequence). The ends were cut back, 3 bases at V and 5 bases at J, with 17 bases in the middle.

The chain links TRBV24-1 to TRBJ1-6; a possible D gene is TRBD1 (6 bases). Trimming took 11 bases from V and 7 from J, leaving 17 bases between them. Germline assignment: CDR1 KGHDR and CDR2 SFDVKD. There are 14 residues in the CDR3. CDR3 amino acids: CANPSMRGNSPLHF. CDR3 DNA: TGTGCCAACCCGTCCATGAGGGGGAATTCACCCCTCCACTTT.

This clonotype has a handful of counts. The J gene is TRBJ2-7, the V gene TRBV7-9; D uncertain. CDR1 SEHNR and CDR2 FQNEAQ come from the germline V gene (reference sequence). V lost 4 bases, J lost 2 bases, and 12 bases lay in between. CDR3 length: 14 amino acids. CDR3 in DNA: TGTGCCAGCAGCTCCAATGGCAGTCCCTACGAGCAGTACTTC. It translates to CASSSNGSPYEQYF.

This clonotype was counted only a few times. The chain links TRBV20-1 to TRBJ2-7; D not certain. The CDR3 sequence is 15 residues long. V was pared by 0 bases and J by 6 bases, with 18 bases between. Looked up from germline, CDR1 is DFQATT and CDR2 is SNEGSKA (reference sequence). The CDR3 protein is CSARDPSRARGEQYF. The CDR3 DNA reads TGCAGTGCTAGAGATCCAAGCCGTGCCCGTGGCGAGCAGTACTTC.

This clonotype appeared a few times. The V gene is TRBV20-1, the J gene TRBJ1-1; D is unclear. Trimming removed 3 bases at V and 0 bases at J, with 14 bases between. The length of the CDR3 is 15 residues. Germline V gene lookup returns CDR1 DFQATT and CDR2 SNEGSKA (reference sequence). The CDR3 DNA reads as TGCAGTGCTAGGGTAAACCCACTCATGAACACTGAAGCTTTCTTT. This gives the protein CSARVNPLMNTEAFF.

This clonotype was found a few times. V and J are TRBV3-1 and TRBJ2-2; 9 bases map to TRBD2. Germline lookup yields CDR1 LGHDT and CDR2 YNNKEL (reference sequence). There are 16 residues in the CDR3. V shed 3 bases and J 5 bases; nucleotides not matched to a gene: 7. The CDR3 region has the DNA TGTGCCAGCAGCCAGGCAAGGCTAGCGGGGACCGGGGAGCTGTTTTTT. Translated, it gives CASSQARLAGTGELFF.

As DNA, the CDR3 is TGTGCCAGCAGCCCAGGTCTGGGCAGTGATGAAGCTTTCTTT. The encoded protein is CASSPGLGSDEAFF. V usage is TRBV7-6 and J usage is TRBJ1-1, with D unclear. The V end lost 5 bases, the J end lost 7 bases, and 17 bases lay between the germline ends. In germline, CDR1 is SGHVS, CDR2 FNYEAQ. CDR3 size: 14 residues.

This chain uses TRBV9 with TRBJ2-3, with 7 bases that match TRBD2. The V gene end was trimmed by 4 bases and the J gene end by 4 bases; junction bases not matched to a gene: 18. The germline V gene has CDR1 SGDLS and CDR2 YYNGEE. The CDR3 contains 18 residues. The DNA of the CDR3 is TGTGCCAGCAGCCCGGTGCCTTATGAGCGGGGCATTTCAGATACGCAGTATTTT. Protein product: CASSPVPYERGISDTQYF.